This T cell receptor (beta chain) was captured in a study of cytomegalovirus exposure and HLA in healthy donors. The PCR used 60 Vbeta and 13 Jbeta primers. The table came from immunoSEQ multiplex PCR; TCRdb's copy has only in-frame clones and leaves some out. Among approximately 130,000 clones listed, 81% were seen once. The V end was cut by 4 bases, the J end by 5 bases, with 5 bases between. Germline CDR1 LNHDA, CDR2 SQIVND (reference sequence). The CDR3 is made up of 12 amino acids. The origin of this receptor is a woman in her forties in good health and CMV-seronegative. Source material: PBMCs. The chain is built from TRBV19 and TRBJ2-2; D is perhaps TRBD1 (5 bases). The CDR3 loop is CASSRQTGELFF. In DNA, the CDR3 is TGTGCCAGTAGTAGACAGACCGGGGAGCTGTTTTTT. The full variable domain, in which reference TRBV19 and TRBJ2-2 provide the parts outside the CDR3, is DGGITQSPKYLFRKEGQNVTLSCEQNLNHDAMYWYRQDPGQGLRLIYYSQIVNDFQKGDIAEGYSVSREKKESFPLTVTSAQKNPTAFYLCASSRQTGELFFGEGSRLTVL.